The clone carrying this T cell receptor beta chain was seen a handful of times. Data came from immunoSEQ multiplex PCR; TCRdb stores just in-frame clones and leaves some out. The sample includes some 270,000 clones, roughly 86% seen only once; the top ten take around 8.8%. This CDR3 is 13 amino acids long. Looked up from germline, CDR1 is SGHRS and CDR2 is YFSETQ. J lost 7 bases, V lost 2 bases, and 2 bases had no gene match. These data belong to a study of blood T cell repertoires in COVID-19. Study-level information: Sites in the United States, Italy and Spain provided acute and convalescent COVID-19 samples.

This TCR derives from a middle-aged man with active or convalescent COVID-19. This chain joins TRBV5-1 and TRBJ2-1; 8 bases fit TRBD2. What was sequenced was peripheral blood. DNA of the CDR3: TGCGCCAGCAGCTTTTTAGCGGGGAATGAGCAGTTCTTC. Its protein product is CASSFLAGNEQFF.